This TCR beta chain was documented in a study of T cell changes during pregnancy in multiple sclerosis. Trimming took off 3 bases at V and 10 bases at J, with 13 bases between the two ends. The germline V gene encodes CDR1 LGHNA and CDR2 YSLEER. The CDR3 extends over 13 amino acids. Libraries were prepared by immunoSEQ multiplex PCR; TCRdb keeps only in-frame clonotypes and omits some of them. This table holds approximately 63,000 clones, over 80% found once. V usage is TRBV4-3 and J usage is TRBJ2-1, with a weak D call TRBD2 (6 bases). The origin of this receptor is a female donor in good health, enrolled as a control in a pregnancy study. The source material was peripheral blood, sampled in the third trimester of pregnancy. The CDR3 DNA reads TGCGCCAGCAGCCAGAGGCCCCTAGCGGAGCAGTTCTTC. Its translation is CASSQRPLAEQFF.